Listed here are 9 T cell receptor beta chains from one sample, sequenced in a study of T cells in women clearing cervical HPV infection. Assay: immunoSEQ multiplex PCR; the TCRdb copy retains only in-frame clones and omits some. Its clone listing holds tens of thousands of clones. Material for sequencing was blood buffy coat. Receptors originate from a woman aged 18 to 75 with a cervical HPV16 infection that either progressed to CIN3+ or cleared (not recorded which).

A remark on this clone: The read ends 3 residues before the CDR3 terminus; that terminus is restored from the germline J gene. The rearrangement uses TRBV3-1 (or the pseudogene TRBV3-2) and TRBJ2-1, with D perhaps assigned TRBD1 or TRBD2 (5 bases each). Germline values: CDR1 LGHDT, CDR2 YNNKEL (reference sequence). The CDR3 has 13 amino acids. Trimming shortened V by 4 bases and J by 9 bases, and 13 bases separated the two germline ends. CDR3 protein: CASSPRAEGEQFF. Partial CDR3 DNA: TGTGCCAGCAGCCCCAGGGCTGAGGGTGAG.

Turning to this clone: Coverage ceases 3 residues before the CDR3 finishes, and the germline J gene fills in the end. This sequence joins TRBV5-6 and TRBJ1-2, with 7 bases identical to TRBD1. Germline V CDR1 and CDR2: SGHDT, YYEEEE. CDR3 size: 12 residues. The covered CDR3 bases are TGTGCCAGCAGCTTGTTGACAGGGGGC. Encoded protein: CASSLLTGG. The whole CDR3 region reads CASSLLTGGYTF.

Concerning this clone: With the read ending 3 residues before the CDR3 end, the germline J gene is used to fill in that end. V gene TRBV20-1 combines with J gene TRBJ2-2; 10 bases line up with TRBD1. This CDR3 has 14 residues. Germline trimming cut 4 bases from V and 7 bases from J; bases unmatched to any gene: 6. Germline V gene lookup returns CDR1 DFQATT and CDR2 SNEGSKA (reference sequence). The sequenced part of the CDR3 DNA is TGCAGTGCTAATCCCGGGACAGGGGACGGGGAG. Protein product: CSANPGTGDGE. The CDR3 in its entirety is CSANPGTGDGELFF.

Regarding this clone: The read halts 3 residues ahead of the CDR3 end, with the missing end drawn from the germline J gene. V gene TRBV19 combines with J gene TRBJ1-5, with D unclear. The CDR3 runs to 15 residues. Germline V gene sequence: CDR1 LNHDA, CDR2 SQIVND (reference sequence). Between the trimmed V and J ends, which lost 3 bases and 0 bases, there was a span of 9 bases. The part of the CDR3 DNA that was read is TGTGCCAGTAGTATCGGTGATATTAGCAATCAGCCC. Translating gives CASSIGDISNQP. The full CDR3 is CASSIGDISNQPQHF.

As regards this clone: Read coverage stops 3 residues before the CDR3 terminus; the germline J gene supplies the remainder. J is TRBJ2-7 and V is TRBV30; possibly TRBD1 for D (5 bases). There are 15 residues in the CDR3. The V gene's germline CDR1 is GTSNPN and CDR2 SVGIG (reference sequence). V lost 0 bases, J lost 2 bases, and 14 bases lay in between. CDR3 region: CAWSVGTGRTYEQYF. CDR3 bases read: TGTGCCTGGAGTGTAGGCACAGGCCGAACCTACGAG.

Comment on this clone: The read halts 3 residues ahead of the CDR3 end, with the missing end drawn from the germline J gene. This chain uses TRBV19 with TRBJ2-2; D not certain. This CDR3 is built from 14 residues. Germline V lookup: CDR1 LNHDA, CDR2 SQIVND (reference sequence). The CDR3 sequence: CASSIQVSNEKLFF. The DNA read from the CDR3 is TGTGCCAGTAGTATCCAGGTTTCTAATGAAAAG.

Comments on this clone: The sequenced fragment ends 3 residues before the CDR3 boundary, so the rest is inferred from the germline J gene. Distinct nucleotide sequences in the sample also encode this CDR3. The chain links TRBV18 to TRBJ2-2; D ambiguous. The CDR3 loop spans 16 amino acids. In germline, CDR1 is KGHSH, CDR2 LQKENI. The CDR3 sequence: CASSPRATVSREKLFF. The covered CDR3 bases are TGTGCCAGCTCACCACGGGCGACGGTATCGCGTGAAAAG.

As concerns this clone: The CDR3 end falls 3 residues outside the read, so it is completed with the germline J gene. This chain links TRBV19 with TRBJ2-1; 14 nucleotides align to TRBD2. The V gene's germline CDR1 is LNHDA and CDR2 SQIVND (reference sequence). The CDR3 runs to 17 residues. V shed 4 bases and J 8 bases; nucleotides not matched to a gene: 10. The CDR3 sequence is CASSKRLAGGPGDEQFF. Partial CDR3 DNA: TGTGCCAGTAGTAAAAGACTAGCGGGAGGGCCTGGAGATGAG.

Note on this clone: The read terminates 3 residues ahead of where the CDR3 ends, so the germline J gene completes it. The V call is TRBV7-6, the J call TRBJ2-3; 7 positions agree with TRBD2. Germline lookup yields CDR1 SGHVS and CDR2 FNYEAQ. The CDR3 is 13 residues long. The CDR3 loop reads CASSIGGSLPQYF. The DNA read from the CDR3 is TGTGCCAGCAGCATCGGGGGGTCCCTCCCG.